The source of this TCR beta chain is a study of identical twins. The CDR3 loop spans 15 amino acids. Germline V CDR1 and CDR2: DFQATT, SNEGSKA (reference sequence). TCRdb reprocessed the 5' RACE reads with MiXCR, giving one entry per CDR3 protein. The sample holds roughly 1.6 million distinct CDR3 sequences, around 33% seen once. The count of this clonotype is one. What it binds is unknown. Whole-study findings and limits: Out-of-frame alpha sequences shared between twins exhibited an excess of low generation probability.

The receptor was isolated from a newborn girl in good health. Sequences were obtained from cord blood. The chain couples TRBV20-1 to TRBJ2-1, with 11 nucleotides matching TRBD2. The DNA end is a closer match to TRBJ2-7, so the J assignment may be wrong. CDR3 region: CSATPTSGDYNEQYF. CDR3 DNA sequence: TGCAGTGCTACCCCGACTAGCGGGGACTACAATGAGCAGTACTTC.